This T cell receptor beta chain was sequenced in a study of T cell responses to AZD1222 COVID-19 vaccine. For the study at large: Second-dose timings of about 4 or about 12 weeks were pooled. Study findings and constraints: Repertoire collection took place solely once the T cell response had peaked.

Looked up from germline, CDR1 is MDHEN and CDR2 is SYDVKM. With V trimmed by 7 bases and J by 0 bases, 13 bases remained unmatched. This CDR3 has 18 residues. Remarks on this clone: The antigen is undetermined.

The protocol was immunoSEQ multiplex PCR, while the TCRdb copy is restricted to in-frame clones and leaves out a portion. The table has more than 150,000 clones, roughly 92% seen once; the top ten hold under 11%. This specimen was peripheral blood, taken on day 0 of AZD1222 vaccination. This chain uses TRBV28 with TRBJ1-5, with 9 bases that match TRBD1. This receptor was taken from an adult in good health. For the CDR3, the DNA is TGTGCCAGCACTATCGGACAGGGGCCTTTCTATAGCAATCAGCCCCAGCATTTT. Translated, it gives CASTIGQGPFYSNQPQHF.